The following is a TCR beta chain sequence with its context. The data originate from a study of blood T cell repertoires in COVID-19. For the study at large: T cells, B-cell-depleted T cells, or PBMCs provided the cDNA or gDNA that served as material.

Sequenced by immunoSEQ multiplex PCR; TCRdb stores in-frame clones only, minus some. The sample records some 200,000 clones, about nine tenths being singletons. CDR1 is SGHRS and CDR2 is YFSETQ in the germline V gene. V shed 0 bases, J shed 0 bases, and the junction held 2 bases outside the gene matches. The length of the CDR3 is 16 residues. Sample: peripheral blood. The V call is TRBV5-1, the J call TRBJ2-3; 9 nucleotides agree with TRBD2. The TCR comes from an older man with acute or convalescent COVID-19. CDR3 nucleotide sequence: TGCGCCAGCAGCTTGGGTAGCGGGGGAAGCACAGATACGCAGTATTTT. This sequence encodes CASSLGSGGSTDTQYF.